These 31 T cell receptor beta chains share one sample of origin, sequenced in a study of T cell responses to AZD1222 COVID-19 vaccine. TCRdb's copy holds only in-frame clones and misses some; the assay was immunoSEQ multiplex PCR. The table records 150,000 or so clones, less than 90% of them present only once. The sequenced sample was peripheral blood, obtained on day 0 of MenACWY control vaccination. The receptors shown here come from an adult in good health.

The CDR3 region is CASSLGDLRGQLNSPLHF. The DNA of the CDR3 is TGTGCCAGCAGCTTAGGCGACCTTAGGGGACAGCTTAATTCACCCCTCCACTTT. The chain has TRBV7-6 and TRBJ1-6; TRBD1 agrees at 7 bases. The length of the CDR3 is 18 residues. Germline CDR1 is SGHVS and CDR2 is FNYEAQ. V shed 1 base, J shed 6 bases, and the junction held 12 bases outside the gene matches.

V usage is TRBV4-3 and J usage is TRBJ2-2, with D hard to call. Germline values: CDR1 LGHNA, CDR2 YSLEER. This CDR3 has 13 residues. Trimming removed 0 bases at V and 8 bases at J, with 7 bases between. The CDR3 reads CASSQEDGGELFF. The CDR3 DNA follows: TGCGCCAGCAGCCAAGAGGATGGGGGGGAGCTGTTTTTT.

The V gene is TRBV4-2, the J gene TRBJ1-5; D call uncertain. The germline V and J ends were trimmed by 3 bases and 0 bases, with 9 bases remaining between them. CDR1 LGHNA and CDR2 YNFKEQ come from the germline V gene. The CDR3 spans 15 residues. CDR3 protein: CASSQLDNSNQPQHF. Written as DNA, the CDR3 is TGTGCCAGCAGCCAGCTCGATAATAGCAATCAGCCCCAGCATTTT.

The genes are TRBV6-6 and TRBJ2-6; D remains unclear. The germline V gene encodes CDR1 MNHNY and CDR2 SVGAGI (reference sequence). The CDR3 runs 14 residues. V was trimmed by 0 bases and J by 6 bases, leaving 6 bases between them. CDR3 residues: CASSYSEEANVLTF. CDR3 DNA: TGTGCCAGCAGTTACTCTGAGGAGGCCAACGTCCTGACTTTC.

This clone has only a few counts. This chain links TRBV7-9 with TRBJ1-1; tentatively, D is TRBD1 (5 bases). The CDR3 is 14 amino acids. Trimming removed 1 base at V and 5 bases at J, with 11 bases between. Germline CDR1 SEHNR, CDR2 FQNEAQ (reference sequence). CDR3 sequence: CASSLGGTETEAFF. The CDR3 DNA sequence: TGTGCCAGCAGCTTAGGGGGGACGGAAACTGAAGCTTTCTTT.

The sample holds a few counts of this clone. The J gene is TRBJ2-1, the V gene TRBV28, with TRBD1 matching 11 bases. CDR1 MDHEN and CDR2 SYDVKM come from the germline V gene. This CDR3 is 15 amino acids long. After removal of 8 bases from V and 2 bases from J, the junction contained 5 bases not matched to a gene. CDR3 in DNA: TGTGCCAGCCGGACAGGGGGCGGCCCCTACAATGAGCAGTTCTTC. The encoded protein is CASRTGGGPYNEQFF.

The CDR3 coding sequence is TGTGCCACCAGCAGAGGCGAGGATTACCTAAGGCCAGAAAAACTGTTTTTT. This gives the protein CATSRGEDYLRPEKLFF. The chain recombines TRBV15 with TRBJ1-4, with D unresolved. The length of the CDR3 is 17 residues. V lost 1 base and J 8 bases, leaving 20 bases between the germline ends. Germline loops: CDR1 LNHNV, CDR2 YYDKDF (reference sequence).

CDR3 sequence reads: CASSIGSTEAFF. CDR3 nucleotide sequence: TGTGCCAGTAGTATAGGGAGCACTGAAGCTTTCTTT. J is TRBJ1-1 and V is TRBV19; no firm D call. V shed 1 base and J shed 4 bases, with 4 bases lying between them. The CDR3 is 12 amino acids. Per germline, CDR1 LNHDA and CDR2 SQIVND (reference sequence). Drawing the rest from reference TRBV19 and TRBJ1-1, the complete variable domain is DGGITQSPKYLFRKEGQNVTLSCEQNLNHDAMYWYRQDPGQGLRLIYYSQIVNDFQKGDIAEGYSVSREKKESFPLTVTSAQKNPTAFYLCASSIGSTEAFFGQGTRLTVV.

The V gene is TRBV6-5, the J gene TRBJ1-2; D not certain. The germline gives CDR1 MNHEY, CDR2 SVGAGI. The CDR3 has 15 amino acids. Trimming stripped 6 bases from V and 4 bases from J, with 18 bases between. DNA of the CDR3: TGTGCCAGCAGCCCGTCCAAACGACTCCTCTATGGCTACACCTTC. This sequence encodes CASSPSKRLLYGYTF.

This sequence joins TRBV19 and TRBJ1-6; TRBD1 agrees at 7 bases. This CDR3 is 14 amino acids long. The trim removed 7 bases at V and 7 bases at J, leaving 7 bases unmatched. Germline CDR1 reads LNHDA; CDR2 reads SQIVND (reference sequence). The CDR3 reads CASTGGPFNSPLHF. In DNA form, the CDR3 reads TGTGCCAGTACAGGGGGACCATTCAATTCACCCCTCCACTTT.

The chain links TRBV6-5 to TRBJ1-2; D gene ambiguous. Trimming removed 6 bases at V and 4 bases at J, with 12 bases between. The CDR3 runs to 13 residues. Looked up from germline, CDR1 is MNHEY and CDR2 is SVGAGI. As DNA, the CDR3 is TGTGCCAGCAGCCCCCGGGCTTTCTATGGCTACACCTTC. This encodes CASSPRAFYGYTF.

The V call is TRBV9, the J call TRBJ2-1; TRBD2 aligns across 7 bases. In germline, CDR1 is SGDLS, CDR2 YYNGEE. The J segment lost 6 bases and the V segment lost 0 bases, leaving 6 bases of the junction unmatched. The CDR3 runs 15 residues. CDR3 in amino acids: CASSVVSSGRNEQFF. The CDR3 bases are TGTGCCAGCAGCGTAGTGAGTAGCGGGCGCAATGAGCAGTTCTTC.

The chain carries TRBV7-9 and TRBJ2-7; 11 bases fit TRBD1. There are 15 residues in the CDR3. Germline V gene lookup returns CDR1 SEHNR and CDR2 FQNEAQ (reference sequence). The V gene end was trimmed by 4 bases and the J gene end by 3 bases; junction bases not matched to a gene: 5. CDR3 bases: TGTGCCAGCAGCTCAATCGGGACAGGGGGCTACGAGCAGTACTTC. This translates into CASSSIGTGGYEQYF.

This chain joins TRBV14 and TRBJ2-2; D ambiguous. V gave up 3 bases and J gave up 4 bases, with 15 bases separating them. The CDR3 contains 16 residues. The germline gives CDR1 SGHDN, CDR2 FVKESK. The CDR3 DNA follows: TGTGCCAGCAGCCATGCAGGCTACTGGGGCACCGGGGAGCTGTTTTTT. Translated: CASSHAGYWGTGELFF.

The V and J genes are TRBV7-9 and TRBJ2-7; 9 nucleotides align to TRBD1. V shed 5 bases, J shed 3 bases, and the junction held 11 bases outside the gene matches. The CDR3 is 16 amino acids. Germline values: CDR1 SEHNR, CDR2 FQNEAQ (reference sequence). CDR3 loop: CASSKGTGPNLYEQYV. CDR3 sequence (DNA): TGTGCCAGCAGCAAAGGGACAGGGCCAAATCTCTACGAGCAGTACGTC.

The J gene is TRBJ2-3, the V gene TRBV18; 8 positions match TRBD2. CDR3 size: 16 residues. Germline CDR1 and CDR2: KGHSH and LQKENI. Trimming at V came to 6 bases and at J to 4 bases, leaving 12 bases not matched to a gene. The CDR3 spells CASSTVRGGTSDTQYF. The CDR3 DNA reads as TGTGCCAGCTCTACCGTGCGCGGGGGGACATCAGATACGCAGTATTTT.

V and J are TRBV30 and TRBJ2-7, with 10 bases fitting TRBD2. The CDR3 is made up of 15 amino acids. Trimming at V came to 4 bases and at J to 1 base, leaving 7 bases not matched to a gene. Germline lookup yields CDR1 GTSNPN and CDR2 SVGIG (reference sequence). The CDR3: CAWTLGTSVSYEQYF. The CDR3 region has the DNA TGTGCCTGGACCCTCGGGACTAGCGTATCCTACGAGCAGTACTTC.

The chain joins TRBV25-1 to TRBJ2-1; D may be TRBD2 (7 bases). Germline V gene sequence: CDR1 MGHDK, CDR2 SYGVNS. The ends were cut back, 4 bases at V and 6 bases at J, with 13 bases in the middle. The CDR3 has 14 amino acids. Written as DNA, the CDR3 is TGTGCCAGCAGTGCTGGGAGGGGGTCCAATGAGCAGTTCTTC. Its protein product is CASSAGRGSNEQFF. The whole variable domain, filled in from reference TRBV25-1 and TRBJ2-1, reads EADIYQTPRYLVIGTGKKITLECSQTMGHDKMYWYQQDPGMELHLIHYSYGVNSTEKGDLSSESTVSRIRTEHFPLTLESARPSHTSQYLCASSAGRGSNEQFFGPGTRLTVL.

The chain recombines TRBV19 with TRBJ2-2, with D possibly matching TRBD1 (5 bases). Germline V gene data show CDR1 as LNHDA and CDR2 as SQIVND (reference sequence). V was trimmed by 5 bases and J by 0 bases, leaving 10 bases between them. The length of the CDR3 is 15 residues. CDR3 amino acids: CASSVGRANTGELFF. Here the CDR3 DNA reads TGTGCCAGTAGTGTGGGCAGGGCGAACACCGGGGAGCTGTTTTTT.

The V call is TRBV3-1 (or the pseudogene TRBV3-2), the J call TRBJ2-1, with a weak D call TRBD1 (6 bases). The germline V gene has CDR1 LGHDT and CDR2 YNNKEL (reference sequence). The CDR3 loop spans 16 amino acids. The V end was cut by 4 bases, the J end by 7 bases, with 20 bases between. The CDR3, as DNA: TGTGCCAGCAGCCTACAGGGAAACTTTAAGCGGAATGAGCAGTTCTTC. It encodes CASSLQGNFKRNEQFF.

The chain joins TRBV4-1 to TRBJ1-2; D is ambiguous. The CDR3 contains 15 residues. The germline V gene encodes CDR1 MGHRA and CDR2 YSYEKL. Trimming pared 1 base from V and 4 bases from J, leaving 13 bases between. Here the CDR3 DNA reads TGCGCCAGCAGCCAAGGCTCCGCTCAGACCTATGGCTACACCTTC. Translated: CASSQGSAQTYGYTF.

J is TRBJ1-6 and V is TRBV5-1; perhaps TRBD1 as D (5 bases). The CDR3 contains 13 residues. Between the trimmed V and J ends, which lost 4 bases and 8 bases, there was a span of 10 bases. The V gene's germline CDR1 is SGHRS and CDR2 YFSETQ. CDR3 nucleotide sequence: TGCGCCAGCAGCCTCACACAGGATTCACCCCTCCACTTT. It specifies CASSLTQDSPLHF.

The gene calls are TRBV7-8 and TRBJ1-2; a weak D match, TRBD1 (5 bases). Trimming took off 4 bases at V and 5 bases at J, with 14 bases between the two ends. Germline CDR1 is SGHVS and CDR2 is FQNEAQ. The CDR3 length is 14 residues. The CDR3 nucleotides read TGTGCCAGCAGCTCGGACACTTTGGCTTATGGCTACACCTTC. Residues: CASSSDTLAYGYTF.

The chain uses TRBV10-3 and TRBJ2-1, with TRBD1 identical over 7 bases. The CDR3 contains 14 residues. Germline V gene sequence: CDR1 ENHRY, CDR2 SYGVKD. V lost 0 bases to trimming and J lost 12 bases; unmatched junction nucleotides: 8. CDR3 nucleotide sequence: TGTGCCATCAGTGAGTCGACAGGGATTACCACGCAGTTCTTC. It specifies CAISESTGITTQFF.

The chain couples TRBV18 to TRBJ2-2; TRBD2 aligns across 8 bases. The germline V gene encodes CDR1 KGHSH and CDR2 LQKENI. This CDR3 has 16 amino acids. V lost 0 bases and J lost 6; bases outside the gene matches: 6. This CDR3 reads CASSPPTSERSGELFF. DNA of the CDR3: TGTGCCAGCTCACCACCGACTAGCGAAAGGTCCGGGGAGCTGTTTTTT.

The J gene is TRBJ2-2, the V gene TRBV9; 9 nucleotides align to TRBD2. Per the germline V gene, CDR1 is SGDLS and CDR2 is YYNGEE. The CDR3 covers 15 residues. V dropped 5 bases and J dropped 5; count of bases not matched to a gene: 7. The CDR3 bases are TGTGCCAGCAGTTTTAGCGGGGGAGGAACCGGGGAGCTGTTTTTT. Encoded protein: CASSFSGGGTGELFF.

The chain recombines TRBV6-6 with TRBJ2-3; D is perhaps TRBD1 (6 bases). Trimming pared 5 bases from V and 0 bases from J, leaving 18 bases between. This CDR3 has 17 amino acids. CDR1 is MNHNY and CDR2 is SVGAGI in the germline V gene (reference sequence). The CDR3 sequence: CASSRRQVRLSTDTQYF. The CDR3 DNA is TGTGCCAGCAGTCGAAGACAGGTTCGGTTGAGCACAGATACGCAGTATTTT.

The V call is TRBV19, the J call TRBJ1-6; 10 nucleotides align to TRBD1. The CDR3 totals 14 residues. Germline CDR1 reads LNHDA; CDR2 reads SQIVND (reference sequence). V dropped 5 bases and J dropped 7; count of bases not matched to a gene: 2. The CDR3 reads CASSVDRGNSPLHF. DNA of the CDR3: TGTGCCAGTAGTGTGGACAGGGGGAATTCACCCCTCCACTTT. The complete variable domain, with remaining parts taken from reference TRBV19 and TRBJ1-6, reads DGGITQSPKYLFRKEGQNVTLSCEQNLNHDAMYWYRQDPGQGLRLIYYSQIVNDFQKGDIAEGYSVSREKKESFPLTVTSAQKNPTAFYLCASSVDRGNSPLHFGNGTRLTVT.

The chain has TRBV29-1 and TRBJ2-7; TRBD1 or TRBD2 may be the D gene (5 bases each). Trimming stripped 7 bases from V and 7 bases from J, with 23 bases between. The germline V gene encodes CDR1 SQVTM and CDR2 ANQGSEA. The CDR3 runs 14 residues. The CDR3 region is CSGRMGRTSGEQYF. For the CDR3, the DNA is TGCAGCGGCAGGATGGGACGCACCTCGGGTGAGCAGTACTTC.

This clone was recorded only once. The V and J genes are TRBV13 and TRBJ2-7, with D possibly being TRBD2 (6 bases). Germline V lookup: CDR1 PRHDT, CDR2 FYEKMQ (reference sequence). The CDR3 has 15 residues. V gave up 1 base and J gave up 5 bases, with 15 bases separating them. CDR3 sequence: CASSLAGTSSDEQYF. The CDR3 DNA follows: TGTGCCAGCAGCTTAGCCGGGACTTCGTCCGACGAGCAGTACTTC.

This chain links TRBV12-3 or TRBV12-4 with TRBJ2-7; D perhaps matches TRBD1 (6 bases). CDR3 length equals 13 residues. Trimming removed 5 bases at V and 2 bases at J, with 10 bases between. As DNA, the CDR3 is TGTGCCAGCAGTCGGACAGTTCCCTACGAGCAGTACTTC. It specifies CASSRTVPYEQYF.